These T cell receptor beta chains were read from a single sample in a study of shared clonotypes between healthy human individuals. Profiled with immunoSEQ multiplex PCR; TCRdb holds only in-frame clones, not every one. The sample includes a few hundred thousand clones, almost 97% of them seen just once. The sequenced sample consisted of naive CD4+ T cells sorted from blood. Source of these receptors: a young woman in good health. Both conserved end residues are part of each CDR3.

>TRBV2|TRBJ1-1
CASSDFGLQDTEAFF
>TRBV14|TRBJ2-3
CASSQYSTDTQYF
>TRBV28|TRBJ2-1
CASSLFPRGADSSYNEQFF
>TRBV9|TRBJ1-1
CASSIAQGKATEAFF
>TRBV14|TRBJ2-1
CASSQEAGAYNEQFF
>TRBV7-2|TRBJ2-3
CASSPRDSTQYF
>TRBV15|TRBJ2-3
CATSRVGGGWTDTQYF
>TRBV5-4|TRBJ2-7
CASSSVTGGGQYF
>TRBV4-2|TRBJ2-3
CASSPGVSTDTQYF
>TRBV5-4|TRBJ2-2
CASSYRDRDTGELFF
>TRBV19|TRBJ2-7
CASSEARQADYEQYF
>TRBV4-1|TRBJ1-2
CASSQVVRGVANYGYTF
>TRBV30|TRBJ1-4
CAWRGYNEKLFF
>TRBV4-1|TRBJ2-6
CASSQDGGGPSGANVLTF
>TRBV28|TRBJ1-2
CASWSNYGYTF